The entry below describes one T cell receptor beta chain. Its antigen is unknown. Per germline, CDR1 WNHNN and CDR2 SYGVQD (reference sequence). The trim removed 3 bases at V and 3 bases at J, leaving 4 bases unmatched. The CDR3 is 15 amino acids. Profiling relied on immunoSEQ multiplex PCR, and the TCRdb table lists in-frame clones only, not all of them. The data show 95,000 to 110,000 clones, 91% seen once. These data belong to a study of T cell responses to AZD1222 COVID-19 vaccine. Study-wide points: At baseline, just a handful of AZD1222 recipients tested seropositive. Repertoire samples came only from after the peak T cell response.

This receptor was identified in an adult in good health. The chain recombines TRBV10-1 with TRBJ1-1; 10 bases map to TRBD1. The sample here was peripheral blood, taken on day 0 of AZD1222 vaccination. The CDR3 DNA reads TGCGCCAGCAGTGACCGGGGGACAGGGGACACTGAAGCTTTCTTT. It yields the protein CASSDRGTGDTEAFF.